The entry below gives a single T cell receptor (beta chain) sequence along with its context. The antigen remains unidentified. These data are taken from a study of T-cell reconstitution after alpha-beta-depleted transplantation in children. Study results and limitations: Where alpha-beta T cells came from about two months after transplant was reportedly several hundred expanded graft clones.

The TCRbeta library was prepared with unique molecular identifiers. From the PCR reads, TCRdb called clonotypes with MiXCR, one entry per CDR3 protein. The table includes some 290,000 distinct CDR3 sequences, over 20% detected once. The ends were cut back, 1 base at V and 3 bases at J, with 13 bases in the middle. Germline V CDR1 and CDR2: DFQATT, SNEGSKA (reference sequence). This CDR3 comprises 14 residues. The source of this sequence is a male patient younger than 18 who had a stem cell transplant for acute lymphoblastic leukemia, so the T cells may come from the graft donor. This chain uses TRBV20-1 with TRBJ2-7; D ambiguous. Sequencing used PBMCs, mostly from graft donor cells, obtained 180 days after TCRalphabeta/CD19-depleted stem cell transplant. The CDR3 region is CSARAGLNGYEQYF. For the CDR3, the DNA is TGCAGTGCTAGAGCGGGTCTGAATGGCTACGAGCAGTACTTC.